Presented here are 2 T cell receptor beta chains from one specimen sequenced in a study of blood T cell repertoires in COVID-19. Produced via immunoSEQ multiplex PCR; TCRdb's table is partial and in-frame only. Here the sample spans about 150,000 clones, around nine tenths being singletons. Sequenced: peripheral blood. These receptors all stem from a woman in her sixties or seventies with acute or convalescent COVID-19.

The V and J genes are TRBV18 and TRBJ2-6; D may be TRBD1 (5 bases). The CDR3 contains 19 residues. Germline V lookup: CDR1 KGHSH, CDR2 LQKENI. Trimming took 3 bases from V and 0 from J, leaving 18 bases between them. The DNA for the CDR3 is TGTGCCAGCTCACCCCGGTCGCAGGGCTTCGCCTCTGGGGCCAACGTCCTGACTTTC. As protein: CASSPRSQGFASGANVLTF.

The rearrangement uses TRBV2 and TRBJ1-4, with TRBD1 matching 7 bases. CDR3 length equals 15 residues. J lost 3 bases, V lost 6 bases, and 7 bases had no gene match. CDR1 and CDR2 (germline): SNHLY, FYNNEI. The CDR3 coding sequence is TGTGCCAGCAGCAGATCGGGACAGTCTAATGAAAAACTGTTTTTT. Amino acids: CASSRSGQSNEKLFF.